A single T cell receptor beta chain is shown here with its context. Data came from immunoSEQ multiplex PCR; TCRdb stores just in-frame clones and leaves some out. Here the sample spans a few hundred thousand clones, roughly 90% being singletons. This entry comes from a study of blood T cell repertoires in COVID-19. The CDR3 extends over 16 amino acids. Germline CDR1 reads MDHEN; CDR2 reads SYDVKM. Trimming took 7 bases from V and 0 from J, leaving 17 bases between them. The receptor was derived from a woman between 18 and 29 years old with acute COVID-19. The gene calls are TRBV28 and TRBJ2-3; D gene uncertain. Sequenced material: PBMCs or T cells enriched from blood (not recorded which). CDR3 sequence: CASKLTQKSSTDTQYF. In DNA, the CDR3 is TGTGCCAGCAAGTTGACTCAGAAATCTAGCACAGATACGCAGTATTTT.